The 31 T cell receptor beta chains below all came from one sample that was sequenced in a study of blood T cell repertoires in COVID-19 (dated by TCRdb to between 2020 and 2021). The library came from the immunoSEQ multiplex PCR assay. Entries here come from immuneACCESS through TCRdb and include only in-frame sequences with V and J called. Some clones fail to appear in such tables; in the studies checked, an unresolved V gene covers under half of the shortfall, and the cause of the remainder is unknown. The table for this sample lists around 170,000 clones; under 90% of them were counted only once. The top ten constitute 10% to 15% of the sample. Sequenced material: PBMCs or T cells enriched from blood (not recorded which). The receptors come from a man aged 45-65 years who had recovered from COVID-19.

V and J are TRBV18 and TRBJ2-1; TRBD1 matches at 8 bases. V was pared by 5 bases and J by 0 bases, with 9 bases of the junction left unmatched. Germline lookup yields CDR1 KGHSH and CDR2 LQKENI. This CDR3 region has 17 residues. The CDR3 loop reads CASSTTGAQSSYNEQFF. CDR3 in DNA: TGTGCCAGCTCAACGACAGGGGCACAGAGCTCCTACAATGAGCAGTTCTTC.

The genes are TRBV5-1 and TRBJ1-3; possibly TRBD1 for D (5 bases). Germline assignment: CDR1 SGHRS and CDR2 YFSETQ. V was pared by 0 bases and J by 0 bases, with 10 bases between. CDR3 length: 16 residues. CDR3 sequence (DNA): TGCGCCAGCAGCTTGGGTTTTACAGGCTCTGGAAACACCATATATTTT. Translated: CASSLGFTGSGNTIYF.

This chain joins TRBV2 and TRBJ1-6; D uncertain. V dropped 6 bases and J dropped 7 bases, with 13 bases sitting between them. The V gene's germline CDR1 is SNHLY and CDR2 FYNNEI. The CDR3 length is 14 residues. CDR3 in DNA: TGTGCCAGCAGCCTAAACCCCGTAAATTCACCCCTCCACTTT. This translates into CASSLNPVNSPLHF.

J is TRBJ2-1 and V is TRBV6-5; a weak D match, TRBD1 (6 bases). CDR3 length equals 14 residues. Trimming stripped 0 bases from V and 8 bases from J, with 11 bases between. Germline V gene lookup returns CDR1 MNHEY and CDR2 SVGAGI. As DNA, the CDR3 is TGTGCCAGCAGTTACTCGAGGGGGACGGATGAGCAGTTCTTC. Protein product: CASSYSRGTDEQFF.

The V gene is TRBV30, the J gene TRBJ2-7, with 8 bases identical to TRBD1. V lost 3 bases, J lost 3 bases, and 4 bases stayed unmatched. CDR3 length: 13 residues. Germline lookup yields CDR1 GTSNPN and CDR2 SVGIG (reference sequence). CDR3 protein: CAWRVDRGYEQYF. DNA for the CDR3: TGTGCCTGGAGAGTCGACAGGGGCTACGAGCAGTACTTC.

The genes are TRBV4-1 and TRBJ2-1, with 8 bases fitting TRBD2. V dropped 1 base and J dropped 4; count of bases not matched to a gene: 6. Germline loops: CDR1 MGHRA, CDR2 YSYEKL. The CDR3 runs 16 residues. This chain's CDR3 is CASSQVGVAGYNEQFF. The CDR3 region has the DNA TGCGCCAGCAGCCAAGTGGGGGTAGCGGGATACAATGAGCAGTTCTTC.

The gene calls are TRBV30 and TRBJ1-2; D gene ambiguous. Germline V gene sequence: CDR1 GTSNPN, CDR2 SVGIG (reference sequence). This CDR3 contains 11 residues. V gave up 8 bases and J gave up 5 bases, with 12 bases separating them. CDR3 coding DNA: TGTGCCGAGAGGCGGATGTATGGCTACACCTTC. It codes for CAERRMYGYTF.

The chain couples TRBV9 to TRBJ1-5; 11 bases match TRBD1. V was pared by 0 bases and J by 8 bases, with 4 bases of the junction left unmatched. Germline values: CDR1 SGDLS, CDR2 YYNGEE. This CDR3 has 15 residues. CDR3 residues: CASSVGTGGSEPQHF. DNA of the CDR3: TGTGCCAGCAGCGTAGGGACAGGGGGCTCGGAGCCCCAGCATTTT. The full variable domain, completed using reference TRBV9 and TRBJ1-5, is DSGVTQTPKHLITATGQRVTLRCSPRSGDLSVYWYQQSLDQGLQFLIQYYNGEERAKGNILERFSAQQFPDLHSELNLSSLELGDSALYFCASSVGTGGSEPQHFGDGTRLSIL.

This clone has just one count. The CDR3 sequence: CASSQTLRERNYGYTF. The CDR3 DNA reads as TGCGCCAGCAGCCAAACTCTTCGGGAGCGTAACTATGGCTACACCTTC. The chain joins TRBV4-3 to TRBJ1-2, with D hard to call. The CDR3 consists of 16 residues. The ends were cut back, 2 bases at V and 1 base at J, with 14 bases in the middle. Germline V gene data show CDR1 as LGHNA and CDR2 as YSLEER.

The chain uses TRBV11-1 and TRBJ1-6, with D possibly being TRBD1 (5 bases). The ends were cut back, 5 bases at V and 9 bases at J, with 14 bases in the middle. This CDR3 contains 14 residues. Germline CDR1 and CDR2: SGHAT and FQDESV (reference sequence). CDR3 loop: CASSPRAGLSPLHF. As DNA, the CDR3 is TGTGCCAGCAGCCCTAGGGCAGGGCTTTCACCCCTCCACTTT. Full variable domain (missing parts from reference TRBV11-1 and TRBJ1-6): EAEVAQSPRYKITEKSQAVAFWCDPISGHATLYWYRQILGQGPELLVQFQDESVVDDSQLPKDRFSAERLKGVDSTLKIQPAELGDSAMYLCASSPRAGLSPLHFGNGTRLTVT.

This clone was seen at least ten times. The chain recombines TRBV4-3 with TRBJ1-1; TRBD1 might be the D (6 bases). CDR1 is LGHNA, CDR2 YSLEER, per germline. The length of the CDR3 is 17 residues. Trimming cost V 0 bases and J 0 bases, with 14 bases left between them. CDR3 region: CASSQDLAGAMNTEAFF. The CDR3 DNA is TGCGCCAGCAGCCAAGATCTGGCAGGGGCTATGAACACTGAAGCTTTCTTT.

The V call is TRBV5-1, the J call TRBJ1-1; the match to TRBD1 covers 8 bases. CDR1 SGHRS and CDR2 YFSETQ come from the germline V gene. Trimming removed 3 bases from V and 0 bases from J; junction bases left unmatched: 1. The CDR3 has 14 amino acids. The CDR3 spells CASSWTGMNTEAFF. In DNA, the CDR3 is TGCGCCAGCAGCTGGACAGGGATGAACACTGAAGCTTTCTTT. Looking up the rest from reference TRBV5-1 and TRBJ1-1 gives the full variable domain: KAGVTQTPRYLIKTRGQQVTLSCSPISGHRSVSWYQQTPGQGLQFLFEYFSETQRNKGNFPGRFSGRQFSNSRSEMNVSTLELGDSALYLCASSWTGMNTEAFFGQGTRLTVV.

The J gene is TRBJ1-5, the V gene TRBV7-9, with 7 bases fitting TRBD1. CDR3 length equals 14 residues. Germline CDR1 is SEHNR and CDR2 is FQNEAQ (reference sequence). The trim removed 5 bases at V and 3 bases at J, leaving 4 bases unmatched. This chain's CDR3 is CASSLGTVNQPQHF. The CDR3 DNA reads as TGTGCCAGCAGCCTTGGGACAGTCAATCAGCCCCAGCATTTT.

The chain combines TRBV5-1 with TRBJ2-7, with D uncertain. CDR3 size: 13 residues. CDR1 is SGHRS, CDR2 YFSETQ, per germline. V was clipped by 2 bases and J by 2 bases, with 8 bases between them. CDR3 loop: CASSFQDTYEQYF. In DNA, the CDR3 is TGCGCCAGCAGCTTCCAGGATACCTACGAGCAGTACTTC.

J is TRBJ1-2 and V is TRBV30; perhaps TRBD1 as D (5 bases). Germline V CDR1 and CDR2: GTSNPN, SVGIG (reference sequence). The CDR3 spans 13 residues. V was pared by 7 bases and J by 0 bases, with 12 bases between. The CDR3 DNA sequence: TGTGCCTCCGGACACCAGACTAACTATGGCTACACCTTC. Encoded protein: CASGHQTNYGYTF.

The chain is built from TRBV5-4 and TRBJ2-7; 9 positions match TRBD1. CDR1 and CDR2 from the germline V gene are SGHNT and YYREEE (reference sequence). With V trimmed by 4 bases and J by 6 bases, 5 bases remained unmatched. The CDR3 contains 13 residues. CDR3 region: CASSRDREGEQYF. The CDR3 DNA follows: TGTGCCAGCAGCAGGGACAGGGAGGGCGAGCAGTACTTC.

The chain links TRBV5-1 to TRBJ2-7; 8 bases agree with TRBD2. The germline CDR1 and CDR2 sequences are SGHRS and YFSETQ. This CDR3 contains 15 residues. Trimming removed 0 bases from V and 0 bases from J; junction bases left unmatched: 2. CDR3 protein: CASSLVAGHSYEQYF. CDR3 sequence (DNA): TGCGCCAGCAGCTTGGTAGCGGGGCACTCCTACGAGCAGTACTTC.

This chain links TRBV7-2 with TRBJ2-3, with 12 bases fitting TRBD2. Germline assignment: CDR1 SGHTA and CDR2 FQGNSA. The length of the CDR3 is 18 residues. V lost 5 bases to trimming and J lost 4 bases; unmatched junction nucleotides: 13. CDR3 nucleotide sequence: TGTGCCAGCAGCGCCACCCTAGCGGGGGGGCGTCCTGCAGATACGCAGTATTTT. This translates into CASSATLAGGRPADTQYF.

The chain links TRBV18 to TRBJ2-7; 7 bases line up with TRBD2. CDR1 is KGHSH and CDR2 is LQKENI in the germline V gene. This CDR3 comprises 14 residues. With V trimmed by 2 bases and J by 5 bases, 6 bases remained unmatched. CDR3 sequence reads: CASSPAIRGDEQYF. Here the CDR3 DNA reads TGTGCCAGCTCACCAGCCATTCGGGGGGACGAGCAGTACTTC.

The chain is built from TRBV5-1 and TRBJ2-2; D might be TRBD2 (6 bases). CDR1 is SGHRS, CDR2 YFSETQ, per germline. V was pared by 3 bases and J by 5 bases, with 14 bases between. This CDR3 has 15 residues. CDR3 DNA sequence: TGCGCCAGCAGCTCCGGGGGTCGTAGTACCGGGGAGCTGTTTTTT. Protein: CASSSGGRSTGELFF.

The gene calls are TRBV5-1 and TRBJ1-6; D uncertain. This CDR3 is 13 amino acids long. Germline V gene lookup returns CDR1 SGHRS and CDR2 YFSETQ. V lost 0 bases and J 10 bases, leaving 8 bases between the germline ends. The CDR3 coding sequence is TGCGCCAGCAGCTTGGCCGGTAGATCACCCCTCCACTTT. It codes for CASSLAGRSPLHF.

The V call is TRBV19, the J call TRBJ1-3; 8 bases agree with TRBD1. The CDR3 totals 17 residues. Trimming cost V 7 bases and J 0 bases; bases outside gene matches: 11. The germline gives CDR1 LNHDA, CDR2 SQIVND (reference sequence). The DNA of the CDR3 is TGTGCCAGTAACCGAGGGGGACAGGTCTACTCTGGAAACACCATATATTTT. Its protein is CASNRGGQVYSGNTIYF.

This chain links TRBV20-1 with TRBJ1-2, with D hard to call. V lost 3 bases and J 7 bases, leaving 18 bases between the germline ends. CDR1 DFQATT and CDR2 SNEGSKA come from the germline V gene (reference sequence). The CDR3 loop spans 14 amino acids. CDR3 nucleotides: TGCAGTGCTAGTATGTGGTACTCTGTCGGTGGCTACACCTTC. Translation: CSASMWYSVGGYTF.

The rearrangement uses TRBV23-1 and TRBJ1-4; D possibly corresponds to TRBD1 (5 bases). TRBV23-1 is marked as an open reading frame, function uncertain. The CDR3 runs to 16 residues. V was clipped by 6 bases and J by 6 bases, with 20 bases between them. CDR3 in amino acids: CASRSRDRRVDEKLFF. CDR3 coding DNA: TGCGCCAGCAGGTCTAGGGATCGCAGGGTGGATGAAAAACTGTTTTTT.

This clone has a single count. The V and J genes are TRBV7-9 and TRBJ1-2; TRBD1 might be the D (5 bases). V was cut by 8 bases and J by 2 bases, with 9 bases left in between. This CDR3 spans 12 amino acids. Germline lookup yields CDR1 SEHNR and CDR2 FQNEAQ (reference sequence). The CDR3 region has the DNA TGTGCCAGCGAAGGGGAAAACTATGGCTACACCTTC. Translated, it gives CASEGENYGYTF.

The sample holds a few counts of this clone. The CDR3 sequence: CASSLTRVGAFF. CDR3 in DNA: TGTGCCAGCAGTTTAACCAGGGTTGGTGCTTTCTTT. This chain links TRBV28 with TRBJ1-1; D is possibly TRBD1 (5 bases). CDR1 MDHEN and CDR2 SYDVKM come from the germline V gene. The V end was cut by 2 bases, the J end by 11 bases, with 12 bases between. The CDR3 is made up of 12 amino acids.

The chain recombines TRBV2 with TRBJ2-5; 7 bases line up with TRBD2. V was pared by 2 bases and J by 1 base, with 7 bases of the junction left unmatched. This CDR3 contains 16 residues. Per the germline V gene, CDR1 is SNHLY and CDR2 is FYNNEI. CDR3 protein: CASSEYLREGQETQYF. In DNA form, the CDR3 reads TGTGCCAGCAGTGAATATTTGAGGGAGGGCCAAGAGACCCAGTACTTC.

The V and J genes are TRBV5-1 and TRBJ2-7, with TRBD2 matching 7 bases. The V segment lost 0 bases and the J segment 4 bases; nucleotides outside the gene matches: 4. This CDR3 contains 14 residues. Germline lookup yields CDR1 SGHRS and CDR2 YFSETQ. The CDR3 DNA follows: TGCGCCAGCAGCTTGGGGACTAGTAATTACGAGCAGTACTTC. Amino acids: CASSLGTSNYEQYF.

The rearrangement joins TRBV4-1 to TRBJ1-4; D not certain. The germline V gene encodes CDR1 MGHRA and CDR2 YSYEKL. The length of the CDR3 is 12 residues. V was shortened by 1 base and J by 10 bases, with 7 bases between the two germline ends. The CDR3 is CASSQARRKLFF. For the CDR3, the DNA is TGCGCCAGCAGCCAAGCCCGGAGAAAACTGTTTTTT.

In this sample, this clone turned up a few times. Written as DNA, the CDR3 is TGTGCCAGCCGACCCGGGTTGGATGAAAAACTGTTTTTT. Translated: CASRPGLDEKLFF. The chain uses TRBV6-5 and TRBJ1-4; D ambiguous. Germline CDR1 and CDR2: MNHEY and SVGAGI. The CDR3 has 13 residues. The ends were cut back, 8 bases at V and 6 bases at J, with 13 bases in the middle.

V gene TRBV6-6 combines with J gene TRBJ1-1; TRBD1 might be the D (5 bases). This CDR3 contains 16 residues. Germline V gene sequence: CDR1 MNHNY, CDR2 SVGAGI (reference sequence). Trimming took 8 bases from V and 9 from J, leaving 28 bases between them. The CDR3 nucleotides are TGTGCCAGCTCGGGAGGGGCAGGTCCTCTTCCAGTGAAAGCTTTCTTT. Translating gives CASSGGAGPLPVKAFF.